The present entry profiles one T cell receptor beta chain with its context. Its antigen is as yet unknown. The CDR3 runs 13 residues. Trimming took off 5 bases at V and 5 bases at J, with 9 bases between the two ends. CDR1 and CDR2 (germline): SGHTA, FQGNSA. Generated by immunoSEQ multiplex PCR, the TCRdb table keeps only in-frame clones and is missing some. The table has about 2 million clones, about 95% seen once. This sample was taken from a study of shared clonotypes between healthy human individuals. The study, taken as a whole, reports: Non-shared clonotypes showed lower generation probabilities than clonotypes common to all four donors. Shared clonotypes: about 5.3% naive CD4, roughly 3.8% naive CD8, 2.3% memory CD4, under 0.45% memory CD8.

The donors, all of them Caucasian adults, lived in Nashville, Tennessee. The split of CD4+ cells yielded CD45RA+ naive and CD45RA-negative memory subsets. Sample: naive CD4+ T cells sorted from blood. Subset here: CD45RA+ positively selected. The sequence was obtained from a young man in good health. The chain carries TRBV7-2 and TRBJ2-2, with D unclear. For the CDR3, the DNA is TGTGCCAGCAGCCCTCTCGGGACCGGGGAGCTGTTTTTT. It yields the protein CASSPLGTGELFF.